Listed below are T cell receptor beta chains from one sample, sequenced in a study of T cell changes during pregnancy in multiple sclerosis. Profiled with immunoSEQ multiplex PCR; TCRdb holds only in-frame clones, not every one. The data hold approximately 130,000 clones, with about 95% observed a single time. The sample was peripheral blood, taken after pregnancy. These TCRs come from a female donor with multiple sclerosis, enrolled in a pregnancy study. The CDR3 runs from the conserved cysteine through the conserved F or W. A D gene is named only where the DNA matches it firmly. For some rows the clone size is stated as once, few or many, or as a class when expanded; others skip it.

NA | TRBJ2-7 | TRBV11-2 | NA | CASSLASSYEQYF | TGTGCCAGCAGCTTAGCCAGCTCCTACGAGCAGTACTTC
NA | TRBJ1-5 | TRBV7-9 | NA | CASSLSGNQPQHF | TGTGCCAGCAGCTTATCGGGCAATCAGCCCCAGCATTTT
NA | TRBJ1-1 | TRBV6-4 | NA | CASSETMNTEAFF | TGTGCCAGCAGTGAAACAATGAACACTGAAGCTTTCTTT
NA | TRBJ1-2 | TRBV28 | TRBD1 | CATRTGLNYGYTF | TGTGCCACCAGGACAGGGCTAAACTATGGCTACACCTTC
once | TRBJ2-7 | TRBV7-6 | NA | CASSPPLVSSYEQYF | TGTGCCAGCAGCCCCCCATTAGTTAGCTCCTACGAGCAGTACTTC
NA | TRBJ1-2 | TRBV28 | NA | CASTWGGARFGYTF | TGTGCCAGCACCTGGGGGGGGGCGCGTTTTGGCTACACCTTC
NA | TRBJ2-1 | TRBV5-1 | TRBD2 | CASSLKPGLASPNEQFF | TGCGCCAGCAGCCTCAAACCGGGACTAGCGAGCCCCAATGAGCAGTTCTTC
NA | TRBJ2-5 | TRBV6-5 | TRBD2 | CASSSRLAGGGETQYF | TGTGCCAGCAGTTCACGACTAGCGGGAGGCGGAGAGACCCAGTACTTC
NA | TRBJ2-2 | TRBV27 | NA | CASSFWAGTTGELFF | TGTGCCAGCAGTTTTTGGGCGGGAACCACCGGGGAGCTGTTTTTT
NA | TRBJ2-1 | TRBV7-2 | NA | CASSLDGTRYNEQFF | TGTGCCAGCAGCTTAGACGGTACTCGCTACAATGAGCAGTTCTTC
NA | TRBJ2-3 | TRBV27 | NA | CASGGLFSTDTQYF | TGTGCCAGCGGAGGACTATTTAGCACAGATACGCAGTATTTT
NA | TRBJ2-1 | TRBV5-1 | NA | CASSLGPTGLTYNEQFF | TGCGCCAGCAGCTTGGGGCCCACAGGGCTGACCTACAATGAGCAGTTCTTC
NA | TRBJ1-2 | TRBV6-1 | NA | CASSDGGRTGDNYGYTF | TGTGCCAGCAGTGACGGAGGCAGGACGGGGGATAACTATGGCTACACCTTC
NA | TRBJ2-7 | TRBV14 | NA | CASSQVRGPYSYEQYF | TGTGCCAGCAGCCAAGTTCGGGGTCCCTACTCCTACGAGCAGTACTTC
NA | TRBJ1-2 | TRBV7-2 | NA | CASSFINYGYTF | TGTGCCAGCAGCTTTATTAACTATGGCTACACCTTC
NA | TRBJ1-1 | TRBV30 | NA | CAWSVTRNTEAFF | TGTGCCTGGAGTGTAACAAGGAACACTGAAGCTTTCTTT
NA | TRBJ1-3 | TRBV28 | NA | CASSTGGGNTIYF | TGTGCCAGCAGTACGGGAGGAGGAAACACCATATATTTT
NA | TRBJ2-7 | TRBV19 | TRBD1 | CASSSAGTGDEQYF | TGTGCCAGTAGTTCGGCCGGGACAGGGGACGAGCAGTACTTC
NA | TRBJ2-2 | TRBV27 | TRBD1 | CASTLDRGRGELFF | TGTGCCAGCACCCTGGACAGGGGCAGGGGGGAGCTGTTTTTT
NA | TRBJ2-7 | TRBV4-2 | NA | CASSQDAYEQYF | TGTGCCAGCAGCCAAGACGCCTACGAGCAGTACTTC
once | TRBJ2-5 | TRBV28 | TRBD1 | CASSWDRRQETQYF | TGTGCCAGCAGTTGGGACAGGAGACAAGAGACCCAGTACTTC
NA | TRBJ1-5 | TRBV11-2 | NA | CASSLGTYSNQPQHF | TGTGCCAGCAGCTTAGGGACTTATAGCAATCAGCCCCAGCATTTT
NA | TRBJ2-1 | TRBV28 | TRBD1 | CASRRWQGASNEQFF | TGTGCCAGCAGGAGGTGGCAGGGGGCCTCGAATGAGCAGTTCTTC
NA | TRBJ2-7 | TRBV5-4 | NA | CASSLGAGSYEQYF | TGTGCCAGCAGCTTGGGAGCGGGTTCCTACGAGCAGTACTTC
NA | TRBJ2-2 | TRBV5-1 | NA | CASYLRGTGELFF | TGCGCCAGCTACCTCCGGGGGACCGGGGAGCTGTTTTTT
NA | TRBJ2-1 | TRBV27 | TRBD1 | CASSLGDRGTSNEQFF | TGTGCCAGCAGTTTAGGGGACAGGGGGACTTCCAATGAGCAGTTCTTC
NA | TRBJ1-2 | TRBV2 | NA | CASSRSGYTF | TGTGCCAGCAGTCGTTCGGGCTACACCTTC
NA | TRBJ2-7 | TRBV20-1 | NA | CSAIPGREQYF | TGCAGTGCTATCCCTGGGCGAGAGCAGTACTTC
NA | TRBJ2-7 | TRBV5-4 | NA | CASSSRDSYEQYF | TGTGCCAGCAGCTCCCGGGACTCATACGAGCAGTACTTC
NA | TRBJ1-3 | TRBV28 | NA | CAINEPSSGNTIYF | TGTGCCATCAACGAACCCAGCTCTGGAAACACCATATATTTT
few | TRBJ2-3 | TRBV19 | TRBD1 | CASSTKQGSGTQYF | TGTGCCAGTAGTACAAAACAGGGGTCCGGTACGCAGTATTTT
NA | TRBJ2-7 | TRBV4-2 | TRBD1 | CASSQGPGQGDEQYF | TGTGCCAGCAGCCAAGGGCCGGGACAGGGGGACGAGCAGTACTTC
NA | TRBJ2-2 | TRBV5-1 | NA | CASAAANTGELFF | TGCGCCAGCGCCGCAGCGAACACCGGGGAGCTGTTTTTT
few | TRBJ2-3 | TRBV15 | NA | CATSSRTTTRTQYF | TGTGCCACCAGCTCCCGAACCACTACTCGTACGCAGTATTTT
NA | TRBJ2-7 | TRBV15 | NA | CATSREQGAEQYF | TGTGCCACCAGCAGAGAACAGGGCGCCGAGCAGTACTTC
NA | TRBJ2-1 | TRBV7-2 | NA | CASSPFTRTNEQFF | TGTGCCAGCAGCCCCTTTACTAGAACCAATGAGCAGTTCTTC